This T cell receptor beta chain was identified during a study of CXCR3-negative and CXCR3-positive naive CD8 T cells. The V gene's germline CDR1 is MNHEY and CDR2 SVGAGI. CDR3 size: 14 residues. Researchers prepared the TRB cDNA libraries using 5' RACE with UMI labels. TCRdb reworked the 5' RACE reads into one entry per CDR3 protein, no DNA. This table lists 150,000 or so distinct CDR3 sequences. The rearrangement joins TRBV6-5 to TRBJ2-3. Sequencing used naive CXCR3- CD8+ T cells from blood. Subset here: CD45RO-CCR7+CD27+CD95- naive CD8+ T cells lacking CXCR3 (TNR3-). The clonotype originates from a human donor in good health. Some clones in this sample may be carry-over from other donors' samples. Here the CDR3 reads CASRAFDSTDTQYF.